The 25 T cell receptor beta chains listed next were all sequenced from one sample in a study of response to subunit inactivated influenza vaccine. TCRdb independently ran MiXCR on the RT-PCR reads; one entry per CDR3 protein. The sample holds approximately 530,000 distinct CDR3 sequences, under 8.5% seen once. The source material was PBMCs from blood, sampled around 25 months after vaccination. The receptors shown here come from a man aged 50 to 75 who received an inactivated influenza vaccine.

The chain links TRBV11-2 to TRBJ1-2; D remains unclear. The CDR3 is 13 residues long. Germline loops: CDR1 SGHAT, CDR2 FQNNGV. V lost 3 bases and J 2 bases, leaving 7 bases between the germline ends. The CDR3 region is CASSFAQNYGYTF. The CDR3 nucleotides read TGTGCCAGCAGCTTCGCACAGAACTATGGCTACACCTTC.

The chain joins TRBV10-3 to TRBJ1-5; no clear D gene. CDR1 and CDR2 from the germline V gene are ENHRY and SYGVKD. The CDR3 runs to 14 residues. The V gene lost 3 bases and the J gene lost 0 bases, with 6 bases spanning the gap. In DNA, the CDR3 is TGTGCCATCAGTGACCAATATAGCAATCAGCCCCAGCATTTT. Encoded protein: CAISDQYSNQPQHF.

This clonotype was recorded at least ten times. V and J are TRBV6-1 and TRBJ2-7; perhaps TRBD1 as D (6 bases). Germline assignment: CDR1 MNHNS and CDR2 SASEGT. Trimming removed 10 bases from V and 2 bases from J, with 12 bases in between. The CDR3 totals 12 residues. CDR3 nucleotide sequence: TGTGCCACCTGGACAGAGACCTACGAGCAGTACTTC. Encoded protein: CATWTETYEQYF.

This chain links TRBV28 with TRBJ2-7; 8 bases align to TRBD1. Germline V gene sequence: CDR1 MDHEN, CDR2 SYDVKM. V lost 5 bases to trimming and J lost 5 bases; unmatched junction nucleotides: 11. The length of the CDR3 is 15 residues. The CDR3, as DNA: TGTGCCAGCAGTCCCTGGACAGGGATGAGGAACGAGCAGTACTTC. This translates into CASSPWTGMRNEQYF.

There are many counts of this clonotype. This chain joins TRBV7-8 and TRBJ2-5; D remains unclear. Trimming cost V 1 base and J 2 bases, with 8 bases left between them. The CDR3 has 14 amino acids. The germline V gene encodes CDR1 SGHVS and CDR2 FQNEAQ. In DNA form, the CDR3 reads TGTGCCAGCAGCTTAGGGGCGGTACAAGAGACCCAGTACTTC. This encodes CASSLGAVQETQYF.

This clonotype came up a few times. This rearrangement joins TRBV7-9 to TRBJ1-5; D possibly corresponds to TRBD1 (6 bases). The CDR3 covers 16 residues. Trimming removed 5 bases from V and 1 base from J, with 15 bases in between. CDR1 is SEHNR and CDR2 is FQNEAQ in the germline V gene (reference sequence). CDR3 coding DNA: TGTGCCAGCAGCCCCGAGGGGGTCAGCAGCAATCAGCCCCAGCATTTT. It encodes CASSPEGVSSNQPQHF.

This clonotype was picked up a small number of times. The genes are TRBV24-1 and TRBJ2-3; 9 bases are a match to TRBD1. This CDR3 is built from 16 residues. V shed 5 bases and J 2 bases; nucleotides not matched to a gene: 7. Per germline, CDR1 KGHDR and CDR2 SFDVKD. CDR3: CATSVRGQGPTDTQYF. The CDR3 nucleotides read TGTGCCACCAGTGTCCGGGGACAGGGTCCCACAGATACGCAGTATTTT.

The genes are TRBV10-3 and TRBJ2-1, with D perhaps assigned TRBD1 or TRBD2 (6 bases each). Germline V gene lookup returns CDR1 ENHRY and CDR2 SYGVKD. Trimming removed 4 bases at V and 9 bases at J, with 22 bases between. The CDR3 totals 16 residues. CDR3 sequence reads: CAISVVLRDGGGEQFF. In nucleotides, the CDR3 is TGTGCCATCAGTGTTGTATTGCGGGATGGGGGCGGTGAGCAGTTCTTC.

This clonotype came up a few times. The rearrangement uses TRBV7-9 and TRBJ2-1; D unclear. V lost 5 bases to trimming and J lost 4 bases, with 6 bases between them. Germline V gene data show CDR1 as SEHNR and CDR2 as FQNEAQ (reference sequence). This CDR3 has 12 amino acids. CDR3 DNA sequence: TGTGCCAGCAGCGGTCTTTACAATGAGCAGTTCTTC. Translation gives CASSGLYNEQFF.

This clonotype was recorded at least ten times. The chain combines TRBV20-1 with TRBJ2-3; D gene uncertain. The CDR3 has 11 amino acids. V was trimmed by 4 bases and J by 2 bases, leaving 4 bases between them. In germline, CDR1 is DFQATT, CDR2 SNEGSKA (reference sequence). The CDR3 protein is CSATLTDTQYF. In DNA, the CDR3 is TGCAGTGCTACGCTCACAGATACGCAGTATTTT.

The chain carries TRBV3-1 and TRBJ2-1; 9 positions agree with TRBD2. With V trimmed by 1 base and J by 5 bases, 6 bases remained unmatched. The CDR3 is 16 residues long. Germline lookup yields CDR1 LGHDT and CDR2 YNNKEL (reference sequence). CDR3: CASSQGSGGRDNEQFF. CDR3 DNA sequence: TGTGCCAGCAGCCAAGGGTCCGGCGGGAGGGACAATGAGCAGTTCTTC.

The table lists this clonotype with a few counts. The V and J genes are TRBV5-1 and TRBJ2-5; D might be TRBD1 (6 bases). CDR1 SGHRS and CDR2 YFSETQ come from the germline V gene. Trimming took off 0 bases at V and 8 bases at J, with 20 bases between the two ends. The CDR3 is 16 amino acids. In DNA form, the CDR3 reads TGCGCCAGCAGCTTGGCCTTAGGGGGACCCCGCGGAACCCAGTACTTC. It codes for CASSLALGGPRGTQYF.

The chain recombines TRBV5-5 with TRBJ1-1; a weak D match, TRBD1 (5 bases). Germline CDR1 and CDR2: SGHKS and YYEKEE (reference sequence). With 4 bases removed from V and 1 base from J, the gap between germline ends came to 14 bases. The CDR3 runs to 15 residues. The CDR3 bases are TGTGCCAGCAGCCCTTCTAGGACATCGAACACTGAAGCTTTCTTT. Its translation is CASSPSRTSNTEAFF.

This clonotype was seen repeatedly, ten times or more. V and J are TRBV7-3 and TRBJ2-2, with D possibly TRBD1 on 6 matching bases. CDR3 length: 14 residues. V lost 4 bases, J lost 3 bases, and 9 bases lay in between. The germline gives CDR1 SGHTA, CDR2 FQGTGA. For the CDR3, the DNA is TGTGCCAGCAGCTCATACAGGGACACCGGGGAGCTGTTTTTT. The encoded protein is CASSSYRDTGELFF.

The chain couples TRBV4-3 to TRBJ2-7, with TRBD1 matching 7 bases. Losses at the gene ends were 0 bases for V and 2 bases for J; bases not matched to a gene: 4. The CDR3 has 15 residues. The germline V gene has CDR1 LGHNA and CDR2 YSLEER. CDR3 coding DNA: TGCGCCAGCAGCCAAGATTACCAGGGGGCCTACGAGCAGTACTTC. Translating it yields CASSQDYQGAYEQYF.

The genes are TRBV7-8 and TRBJ2-7, with D maybe TRBD2 (5 bases). The length of the CDR3 is 13 residues. Germline loops: CDR1 SGHVS, CDR2 FQNEAQ. Trimming took off 6 bases at V and 7 bases at J, with 16 bases between the two ends. CDR3 nucleotides: TGTGCCAGCAGTTTAAGTAGGTCGGGGGAGCAGTACTTC. Its translation is CASSLSRSGEQYF.

This clonotype was seen repeatedly, ten times or more. The rearrangement joins TRBV20-1 to TRBJ1-5, with TRBD1 matching 8 bases. V gave up 0 bases and J gave up 3 bases; unmatched junction bases: 1. This CDR3 spans 14 amino acids. The germline V gene encodes CDR1 DFQATT and CDR2 SNEGSKA (reference sequence). The CDR3 is CSAREDRDNQPQHF. Written as DNA, the CDR3 is TGCAGTGCTAGAGAGGACAGGGACAATCAGCCCCAGCATTTT.

A few counts support this clonotype. The chain carries TRBV12-3 or TRBV12-4 and TRBJ2-7; 7 bases are shared with TRBD1. This CDR3 region has 15 residues. The junction had 8 bases not matched to a gene; V was cut back by 0 bases and J by 6 bases. The CDR3 loop is CASSLAGTVFSEQYF. CDR3 DNA: TGTGCCAGCAGTTTAGCCGGGACAGTCTTCTCCGAGCAGTACTTC.

The rearrangement uses TRBV10-3 and TRBJ1-2; 9 bases align to TRBD1. Trimming removed 4 bases from V and 7 bases from J; junction bases left unmatched: 4. The CDR3 contains 13 residues. CDR1 is ENHRY and CDR2 is SYGVKD in the germline V gene. The CDR3 region has the DNA TGTGCCATCAGTGTGGACAGGGGCTCTGGCTACACCTTC. It codes for CAISVDRGSGYTF.

Many counts were recorded for this clonotype. The chain recombines TRBV4-2 with TRBJ1-1; D might be TRBD1 (5 bases). The V and J ends lost 1 base and 2 bases respectively, with 8 bases between them. This CDR3 is built from 14 residues. CDR1 and CDR2 (germline): LGHNA, YNFKEQ. CDR3: CASSQGQGNTEAFF. The CDR3 nucleotides are TGTGCCAGCAGCCAAGGGCAGGGTAACACTGAAGCTTTCTTT.

The chain has TRBV7-2 and TRBJ1-2, with D possibly being TRBD1 (6 bases). Germline V gene data show CDR1 as SGHTA and CDR2 as FQGNSA. With 0 bases removed from V and 7 bases from J, the gap between germline ends came to 15 bases. This CDR3 region has 15 residues. The chain's CDR3 is CASSLAPGGRVGYTF. The CDR3 bases are TGTGCCAGCAGCTTAGCGCCTGGGGGGCGTGTTGGCTACACCTTC. Supplemented by reference TRBV7-2 and TRBJ1-2, the full variable domain reads GAGVSQSPSNKVTEKGKDVELRCDPISGHTALYWYRQSLGQGLEFLIYFQGNSAPDKSGLPSDRFSAERTGGSVSTLTIQRTQQEDSAVYLCASSLAPGGRVGYTFGSGTRLTVV.

This clonotype was seen a handful of times. The chain combines TRBV19 with TRBJ2-7, with a tentative D call TRBD1 (8 bases). Germline lookup yields CDR1 LNHDA and CDR2 SQIVND (reference sequence). With 4 bases removed from V and 1 base from J, the gap between germline ends came to 20 bases. The CDR3 has 17 residues. CDR3 loop: CASSRTQGQGGSYEQYF. CDR3 coding DNA: TGTGCCAGTAGTAGGACCCAAGGACAGGGAGGGTCCTACGAGCAGTACTTC.

This clonotype has only a few counts. The chain carries TRBV5-1 and TRBJ2-7; D remains ambiguous. CDR1 and CDR2 (germline): SGHRS, YFSETQ. Trimming stripped 0 bases from V and 4 bases from J, with 8 bases between. The CDR3 consists of 13 residues. CDR3 region: CASSLESVYEQYF. The CDR3 coding sequence is TGCGCCAGCAGCTTGGAGTCCGTATACGAGCAGTACTTC.

The table lists this clonotype with many counts. J is TRBJ2-7 and V is TRBV12-3 or TRBV12-4; 7 bases match TRBD2. Trimming took 7 bases from V and 6 from J; bases not matched to a gene: 9. CDR3 length: 13 amino acids. The CDR3 DNA reads as TGTGCCAGCATCCGTAGCGGGTCTCTCGAGCAGTACTTC. This gives the protein CASIRSGSLEQYF.

The V gene is TRBV29-1, the J gene TRBJ1-1, with 10 bases fitting TRBD1. Germline CDR1 reads SQVTM; CDR2 reads ANQGSEA. The CDR3 covers 13 residues. V lost 7 bases and J lost 0; bases outside the gene matches: 2. The chain's CDR3 is CSGQGAMNTEAFF. DNA for the CDR3: TGCAGCGGACAGGGGGCCATGAACACTGAAGCTTTCTTT.